One and the same sample provided the 15 T cell receptor beta chains below, sequenced in a study of beta chain features in type 1 diabetes. Study conclusions and caveats: TCRB CDR3s from Type 1 diabetes patients were moderately but significantly shorter in all four CD4+ subsets.

These TCRs are of unknown antigen specificity. TCRB transcripts that were expressed got sequenced, as all of the isolated RNA had been reverse transcribed. Only in-frame clones appear in the TCRdb table, and some are missing; sequencing was by immunoSEQ multiplex PCR. The sample includes 680,000 or so clones, roughly 13% of them seen just once. The source material was naive CD4+ T cells from blood. The receptors were gathered from a man younger than 30 with type 1 diabetes.

The chain has TRBV7-9 and TRBJ2-1, with a tentative D call TRBD1 (5 bases). This CDR3 contains 18 residues. Germline V lookup: CDR1 SEHNR, CDR2 FQNEAQ (reference sequence). Trimming shortened V by 10 bases and J by 1 base, and 26 bases separated the two germline ends. The CDR3 sequence is CAINTDPTGPVSYNEQFF. The DNA for the CDR3 is TGTGCCATTAACACAGACCCCACAGGACCCGTATCCTACAATGAGCAGTTCTTC.

A few counts support this clone. The chain uses TRBV7-9 and TRBJ1-4; 8 nucleotides match TRBD1. Looked up from germline, CDR1 is SEHNR and CDR2 is FQNEAQ (reference sequence). The CDR3 sequence is 16 residues long. Losses at the gene ends were 2 bases for V and 8 bases for J; bases not matched to a gene: 10. The CDR3 nucleotides read TGTGCCAGCAGCTTACCGATCGACAGGGGATGGGAAAAACTGTTTTTT. The encoded protein is CASSLPIDRGWEKLFF.

V usage is TRBV23-1 and J usage is TRBJ1-5; D uncertain. TRBV23-1 is identified as an open reading frame with a role that is uncertain. Trimming stripped 0 bases from V and 0 bases from J, with 12 bases between. The CDR3 is made up of 17 amino acids. CDR3 sequence reads: CASSQSRWENSNQPQHF. CDR3 in DNA: TGCGCCAGCAGTCAATCTCGGTGGGAAAATAGCAATCAGCCCCAGCATTTT.

This clone showed up just a few times. The rearrangement joins TRBV6-4 to TRBJ1-2; unclear D gene. Germline values: CDR1 MRHNA, CDR2 SNTAGT. The CDR3 extends over 14 amino acids. Trimming took off 6 bases at V and 2 bases at J, with 13 bases between the two ends. The CDR3 DNA is TGTGCCAGCAGCTCGACGGCTTGGAACTATGGCTACACCTTC. It specifies CASSSTAWNYGYTF.

This clone has a handful of counts. The chain has TRBV28 and TRBJ2-2; 7 nucleotides match TRBD1. The V gene's germline CDR1 is MDHEN and CDR2 SYDVKM. The CDR3 runs to 15 residues. J lost 0 bases, V lost 7 bases, and 5 bases had no gene match. The CDR3 sequence: CASTEDRPNTGELFF. The CDR3 bases are TGTGCCAGCACCGAGGACAGGCCGAACACCGGGGAGCTGTTTTTT.

This clone came up a few times. At the DNA level, this CDR3 is encoded by other sequences in the same sample as well. The J gene is TRBJ2-5, the V gene TRBV30; weak D call: TRBD2 (6 bases). Trimming pared 1 base from V and 2 bases from J, leaving 8 bases between. This CDR3 region has 13 residues. Germline V CDR1 and CDR2: GTSNPN, SVGIG (reference sequence). The CDR3 here is CAWSAGVQETQYF. In nucleotides, the CDR3 is TGTGCCTGGAGTGCGGGGGTGCAAGAGACCCAGTACTTC.

Only a few counts were recorded for this clone. The V call is TRBV5-6, the J call TRBJ1-3; D might be TRBD1 (5 bases). The CDR3 sequence is 14 residues long. Germline values: CDR1 SGHDT, CDR2 YYEEEE. The V gene lost 4 bases and the J gene lost 0 bases, with 8 bases spanning the gap. The CDR3, as DNA: TGTGCCAGCAGCGGCGACAGCTCTGGAAACACCATATATTTT. As protein: CASSGDSSGNTIYF. The entire variable domain, with the rest obtained from reference TRBV5-6 and TRBJ1-3, is as follows: DAGVTQSPTHLIKTRGQQVTLRCSPKSGHDTVSWYQQALGQGPQFIFQYYEEEERQRGNFPDRFSGHQFPNYSSELNVNALLLGDSALYLCASSGDSSGNTIYFGEGSWLTVV.

This clone was counted a few times. The V gene is TRBV9, the J gene TRBJ2-5; possibly TRBD2 for D (7 bases). Deletions cut 4 bases from V and 2 bases from J, with 15 bases between. Germline loops: CDR1 SGDLS, CDR2 YYNGEE. There are 15 residues in the CDR3. CDR3: CASSPWGGTQETQYF. CDR3 coding DNA: TGTGCCAGCAGCCCCTGGGGAGGGACACAAGAGACCCAGTACTTC.

The gene calls are TRBV28 and TRBJ1-2; 7 positions match TRBD1. In germline, CDR1 is MDHEN, CDR2 SYDVKM. The V gene end was trimmed by 5 bases and the J gene end by 2 bases; junction bases not matched to a gene: 8. This CDR3 has 15 residues. The CDR3 DNA follows: TGTGCCAGCAGTGGTTACGGGACAGTAAACTATGGCTACACCTTC. Its translation is CASSGYGTVNYGYTF.

The chain links TRBV25-1 to TRBJ2-5; D is possibly TRBD1 or TRBD2 (6 bases each). The J call may be faulty, since TRBJ2-7 better matches the DNA end. The germline V gene encodes CDR1 MGHDK and CDR2 SYGVNS. The CDR3 runs to 13 residues. In DNA form, the CDR3 reads TGTGCCAGCAGTGAGACAGGAGGGGCCGAGCAGTACTTC. Its protein is CASSETGGAEQYF.

This clone was seen only a few times. This chain uses TRBV6-1 with TRBJ1-1, with D perhaps TRBD1 (5 bases). The CDR3 contains 14 residues. V was cut by 0 bases and J by 3 bases, with 8 bases left in between. Germline values: CDR1 MNHNS, CDR2 SASEGT. CDR3 sequence (DNA): TGTGCCAGCAGTGAAGCTCAGGGCTACACTGAAGCTTTCTTT. It specifies CASSEAQGYTEAFF.

This clone was detected a few times. The chain links TRBV6-5 to TRBJ2-2; possible D gene TRBD2, 5 bases. The germline CDR1 and CDR2 sequences are MNHEY and SVGAGI. This CDR3 has 16 residues. V was shortened by 0 bases and J by 7 bases, with 15 bases between the two germline ends. The CDR3 protein is CASSYSDFATGGELFF. Here the CDR3 DNA reads TGTGCCAGCAGTTACTCGGACTTTGCAACGGGCGGGGAGCTGTTTTTT.

V gene TRBV2 combines with J gene TRBJ2-5, with 9 bases aligning to TRBD2. This CDR3 has 15 residues. Trimming removed 8 bases from V and 1 base from J; junction bases left unmatched: 8. The germline gives CDR1 SNHLY, CDR2 FYNNEI. This chain's CDR3 is CASFWIAGAQETQYF. As DNA, the CDR3 is TGTGCCAGCTTTTGGATAGCGGGGGCCCAAGAGACCCAGTACTTC.

The table lists this clone with a few counts. As DNA, the CDR3 is TGTGCCAGCATTGGGCAGGCGTACACCGGGGAGCTGTTTTTT. Translating it yields CASIGQAYTGELFF. The V call is TRBV6-1, the J call TRBJ2-2; D remains ambiguous. In germline, CDR1 is MNHNS, CDR2 SASEGT. The CDR3 has 14 residues. Trimming stripped 7 bases from V and 3 bases from J, with 12 bases between.

Details on this clone: Relative to the germline gene, one junction end is altered; a read error may explain this. The gene calls are TRBV7-7 and TRBJ1-3; D remains unclear. Germline V gives CDR1 SSHAT, CDR2 FNYEAQ (reference sequence). The CDR3 totals 15 residues. For the CDR3, the DNA is TGTGCTAGCAGCTTAGATTACGGGTCTGGAAACACCATATATTTT. Translated, it gives CASSLDYGSGNTIYF.